A selection of T cell receptor beta chains follows, all from one sample in a study of blood T cell repertoires in COVID-19. TCRdb keeps only in-frame clones here, not all; method: immunoSEQ multiplex PCR. The repertoire includes about 200,000 clones, roughly 80% of them detected once, and around 5.4% sits in the top ten. What was sequenced was peripheral blood. The origin of the receptors is a woman in her seventies with acute or convalescent COVID-19. The CDR3 runs from the conserved cysteine through the conserved F or W. Fields, in order: D gene, J gene, V gene, CDR3 protein, CDR3 DNA. The D gene is left open where the match is weak.

.,TRBJ2-2,TRBV18,CASSSRQGGTGELFF,TGTGCCAGCTCAAGTCGGCAGGGCGGCACCGGGGAGCTGTTTTTT
TRBD1,TRBJ1-2,TRBV7-9,CASSGTGGEIYYGYTF,TGTGCCAGCAGCGGGACAGGGGGCGAGATCTACTATGGCTACACCTTC
.,TRBJ1-1,TRBV7-9,CASSLVGFGTEAFF,TGTGCCAGCAGCTTAGTGGGTTTCGGGACTGAAGCTTTCTTT
TRBD1,TRBJ1-5,TRBV3-1/TRBV3-2,CASSLGQGGQPQHF,TGTGCCAGCAGCCTTGGACAGGGAGGTCAGCCCCAGCATTTT
.,TRBJ2-1,TRBV25-1,CASSSANEQFF,TGTGCCAGCAGTTCAGCGAATGAGCAGTTCTTC
TRBD2,TRBJ2-7,TRBV28,CASSLRRLAVAYEQYF,TGTGCCAGCAGTTTACGTCGACTAGCGGTAGCCTACGAGCAGTACTTC
TRBD2,TRBJ2-7,TRBV28,CASSLIPGGTYEQYF,TGTGCCAGCAGTTTAATCCCGGGAGGGACCTACGAGCAGTACTTC
.,TRBJ1-1,TRBV5-1,CASSSLQGADEAFF,TGCGCCAGCAGCTCTTTACAGGGAGCGGATGAAGCTTTCTTT
TRBD1,TRBJ1-4,TRBV5-5,CASSLRDRDEKLFF,TGTGCCAGCAGCCTCCGGGACAGGGACGAAAAACTGTTTTTT
.,TRBJ2-1,TRBV19,CASSIGQGYNEQFF,TGTGCCAGTAGTATAGGTCAGGGCTACAATGAGCAGTTCTTC
.,TRBJ2-7,TRBV7-9,CASSPGQLSYEQYF,TGTGCCAGCAGCCCCGGACAGCTCTCCTACGAGCAGTACTTC
TRBD2,TRBJ2-1,TRBV11-2,CASSPGTREDNEQFF,TGTGCCAGCAGCCCTGGGACTAGGGAGGACAATGAGCAGTTCTTC
.,TRBJ2-5,TRBV28,CASSSLNPGIWETQYF,TGTGCCAGCAGTTCCCTAAATCCGGGGATTTGGGAGACCCAGTACTTC
.,TRBJ2-5,TRBV7-9,CASSLRQAPKETQYF,TGTGCCAGCAGCTTACGACAGGCACCCAAAGAGACCCAGTACTTC
TRBD2,TRBJ2-5,TRBV10-3,CAITSGRTVQETQYF,TGTGCCATCACCTCCGGGAGGACGGTCCAAGAGACCCAGTACTTC
.,TRBJ2-3,TRBV5-1,CASSFGSQDTQYF,TGCGCCAGCAGCTTTGGTAGCCAAGATACGCAGTATTTT